The rows below give T cell receptor beta chains drawn from one sample of a study of cytomegalovirus exposure and HLA in healthy donors. Generated by immunoSEQ multiplex PCR, the TCRdb table keeps only in-frame clones and is missing some. In the table there are about 130,000 clones, around three quarters of which are singletons. Sequenced input: PBMCs. The receptors derive from a man between 25 and 39 years old in good health and CMV-seronegative. Both conserved end residues are trimmed from each CDR3.

v_call: TRBV10-2; j_call: TRBJ2-7; cdr3_aa: ASRPTGGAGEQY
v_call: TRBV9; j_call: TRBJ1-2; cdr3_aa: ASGTGGYGYP
v_call: TRBV14; j_call: TRBJ2-7; cdr3_aa: ASSQLAGETYEQY
v_call: TRBV5-6; j_call: TRBJ2-7; cdr3_aa: ASSLVSGHEQY
v_call: TRBV5-6; j_call: TRBJ2-3; cdr3_aa: ASSSSGTSGRRITDTQY
v_call: TRBV6-5; j_call: TRBJ1-5; cdr3_aa: ASSDGGVRPQH
v_call: TRBV5-1; j_call: TRBJ2-2; cdr3_aa: ASSLGTGTGELF
v_call: TRBV4-2; j_call: TRBJ2-3; cdr3_aa: ASSQGASGLVFPDTQY
v_call: TRBV7-8; j_call: TRBJ1-5; cdr3_aa: ASSSVLTIGGAQH
v_call: TRBV21-1; j_call: TRBJ2-7; cdr3_aa: AGWTAGGYEQY
v_call: TRBV28; j_call: TRBJ1-4; cdr3_aa: ASSLGQGWSQKLF
v_call: TRBV27; j_call: TRBJ2-2; cdr3_aa: ASSKYDRVNTGELF
v_call: TRBV9; j_call: TRBJ1-1; cdr3_aa: ASSVGGSGTEAF
v_call: TRBV19; j_call: TRBJ2-7; cdr3_aa: ASSTTSGYEQY
v_call: TRBV5-6; j_call: TRBJ2-2; cdr3_aa: ASRRRGRAGELF
v_call: TRBV29-1; j_call: TRBJ2-3; cdr3_aa: SVEGYSGTDTQY
v_call: TRBV4-2; j_call: TRBJ2-7; cdr3_aa: ASSQVGQGVYEQY
v_call: TRBV28; j_call: TRBJ2-1; cdr3_aa: ASRAGLAEHNEQF
v_call: TRBV19; j_call: TRBJ1-5; cdr3_aa: ASSTGGAQH
v_call: TRBV18; j_call: TRBJ1-4; cdr3_aa: ASSQLPRTTNEKLF
v_call: TRBV5-1; j_call: TRBJ2-2; cdr3_aa: ASSLWVTGNTGELF
v_call: TRBV5-4; j_call: TRBJ2-7; cdr3_aa: ASSLSRTSGNREQY
v_call: TRBV6-6; j_call: TRBJ2-5; cdr3_aa: ASSPIRTGYGGTQY
v_call: TRBV13; j_call: TRBJ2-5; cdr3_aa: ASQDTGETQY
v_call: TRBV7-2; j_call: TRBJ2-2; cdr3_aa: ASSHWTGSTGELF
v_call: TRBV7-9; j_call: TRBJ2-1; cdr3_aa: ASSGDRDEQF
v_call: TRBV13; j_call: TRBJ1-1; cdr3_aa: ASSLIRQGKGEAF
v_call: TRBV7-9; j_call: TRBJ2-2; cdr3_aa: ASSLVFAVNTGELF
v_call: TRBV30; j_call: TRBJ2-7; cdr3_aa: AWSGLAVYEQY
v_call: TRBV29-1; j_call: TRBJ2-7; cdr3_aa: SVLGGGFTSYEQY
v_call: TRBV27; j_call: TRBJ2-5; cdr3_aa: ASSIQRETQETQY
v_call: TRBV4-1; j_call: TRBJ2-7; cdr3_aa: ASSQDRAGGTLREYEQY
v_call: TRBV30; j_call: TRBJ1-1; cdr3_aa: AGTLLHTEAF
v_call: TRBV5-4; j_call: TRBJ2-1; cdr3_aa: ASSSPGTSANNEQF
v_call: TRBV15; j_call: TRBJ1-2; cdr3_aa: ATSKAGQLGGYT
v_call: TRBV14; j_call: TRBJ2-7; cdr3_aa: ASSQESLGSLSYEQY
v_call: TRBV9; j_call: TRBJ2-3; cdr3_aa: ASSGTSRSTDTQY
v_call: TRBV28; j_call: TRBJ2-6; cdr3_aa: ASSFPRGTGGSGANVLT
v_call: TRBV7-6; j_call: TRBJ2-1; cdr3_aa: ASSPLTISSYNEQF
v_call: TRBV7-9; j_call: NA; cdr3_aa: ASSARDRGYEQY
v_call: TRBV19; j_call: TRBJ2-7; cdr3_aa: ASSVRQGTYEQY
v_call: TRBV7-2; j_call: TRBJ2-5; cdr3_aa: ASSREVVQETQY
v_call: TRBV19; j_call: TRBJ2-3; cdr3_aa: ASSQRSRGDTQY